This T cell receptor (beta chain) comes out of a study of T cells in localized non-small cell lung cancer. Assay: immunoSEQ multiplex PCR; the TCRdb copy retains only in-frame clones and omits some. Of roughly 26,000 clones in the sample, approximately 81% were seen once. The CDR3 spans 14 residues. V was clipped by 3 bases and J by 0 bases; unmatched bases: 1. Germline CDR1 and CDR2: MGHDK and SYGVNS. Remarks on this clone: Its antigen is as yet unknown. A much larger clone sits a single nucleotide away, making a read error possible. Other nucleotide sequences from this sample produce the same CDR3.

Overall study results and limits: Adjacent lung exhibited a median of about 57 among the 100 most abundant tumor clones. Among the tissues sampled, uninvolved adjacent lung had the highest T cell clonality, above tumor.

Sequencing used peripheral blood, obtained before any cancer treatment. V and J are TRBV25-1 and TRBJ2-5, with 7 bases identical to TRBD1. This TCR came from a man aged 35 to 70 with stage III squamous cell lung carcinoma. CDR3 region: CASSERGHQETQYF. CDR3 sequence (DNA): TGTGCCAGCAGTGAGAGGGGGCACCAAGAGACCCAGTACTTC. Full variable domain (remainder filled in from reference TRBV25-1 and TRBJ2-5): EADIYQTPRYLVIGTGKKITLECSQTMGHDKMYWYQQDPGMELHLIHYSYGVNSTEKGDLSSESTVSRIRTEHFPLTLESARPSHTSQYLCASSERGHQETQYFGPGTRLLVL.